This T cell receptor beta chain was documented in a study of T cell repertoires in ileal Crohn's disease. Study in general: Biopsies at the proximal margin of the resected specimen form MI samples. Around 0.55 micrograms of biopsy DNA per sample underwent TCRB immunosequencing. Notes on the study in general: Compared with CD4 T cells, sorted CD8 cells carried more expanded clones.

Specified time point: proximal margin of the surgical specimen (macroscopically non-inflamed). Included were adult ileal or ileocolonic Crohn's patients indicated for ileocolonic resection. In its sample, this clone was seen once. Its target is unknown. TCRdb's copy holds only in-frame clones and misses some; the assay was immunoSEQ multiplex PCR. This table has thousands of clones, about three quarters appearing once. Input material: ileal tissue. The source of this sequence is an adult with Crohn's disease.

CDR3 residues: CASSPQGQGNQPQHF. The CDR3 bases are TGTGCCAGCTCACCCCAGGGACAGGGTAATCAGCCCCAGCATTTT. The chain combines TRBV18 with TRBJ1-5; 9 bases fit TRBD1. The germline V gene encodes CDR1 KGHSH and CDR2 LQKENI. The J segment lost 4 bases and the V segment lost 3 bases, leaving 4 bases of the junction unmatched. The CDR3 contains 15 residues.